Listed here are 5 T cell receptor beta chains from one sample, sequenced in a study of blood T cell repertoires in COVID-19. Libraries were prepared by immunoSEQ multiplex PCR; TCRdb keeps only in-frame clonotypes and omits some of them. The data show around 260,000 clones, over 75% seen once. What was sequenced was peripheral blood. Receptor source: a woman in her 70s with COVID-19, enrolled during active disease.

The rearrangement uses TRBV6-6 and TRBJ1-2; TRBD1 agrees at 7 bases. This CDR3 is built from 14 residues. Germline loops: CDR1 MNHNY, CDR2 SVGAGI (reference sequence). Trimming cost V 7 bases and J 4 bases; bases outside gene matches: 9. In nucleotides, the CDR3 is TGTGCCAGCAACAAAAGGGGGACAGTCTATGGCTACACCTTC. Encoded protein: CASNKRGTVYGYTF.

V and J are TRBV30 and TRBJ1-5, with 10 bases that match TRBD1. This CDR3 region has 18 residues. Germline assignment: CDR1 GTSNPN and CDR2 SVGIG (reference sequence). J lost 0 bases, V lost 5 bases, and 13 bases had no gene match. This CDR3 reads CAWDSDRGLGYSNQPQHF. The CDR3 DNA is TGTGCCTGGGATTCCGACAGGGGGCTGGGGTATAGCAATCAGCCCCAGCATTTT.

The rearrangement uses TRBV5-6 and TRBJ1-3; no definite D call. Per the germline V gene, CDR1 is SGHDT and CDR2 is YYEEEE. The CDR3 has 15 amino acids. V lost 4 bases, J lost 6 bases, and 17 bases lay in between. CDR3 sequence reads: CASSAAIDLENTIYF. Here the CDR3 DNA reads TGTGCCAGCAGCGCGGCCATCGATTTGGAAAACACCATATATTTT.

V gene TRBV20-1 combines with J gene TRBJ1-1; D is uncertain. This CDR3 is built from 11 residues. The germline CDR1 and CDR2 sequences are DFQATT and SNEGSKA (reference sequence). Trimming left V 6 bases short and J 11 bases short, with 16 bases between. The CDR3 region is CSAQDSRGAFF. CDR3 DNA sequence: TGCAGTGCCCAGGACTCCCGCGGGGCTTTCTTT.

The chain has TRBV13 and TRBJ1-3; 9 bases map to TRBD1. Germline V gives CDR1 PRHDT, CDR2 FYEKMQ (reference sequence). The ends lost 0 bases at V and 4 bases at J; junction bases unmatched: 4. The CDR3 covers 16 residues. The CDR3 loop is CASSLGQGAGGNTIYF. The CDR3 coding sequence is TGTGCCAGCAGCTTAGGACAGGGGGCTGGGGGAAACACCATATATTTT.